Included here is one T cell receptor (beta chain) sequence, with context. Antigen specificity is unknown. The sample originates from a study of human T cells and chemical hapten exposure. Study-wide results and caveats: Relative to control repertoires, expanded TCRs gave rise to significantly more large CDR3 similarity clusters.

The V end lost 0 bases, the J end lost 5 bases, and 14 bases lay between the germline ends. Per germline, CDR1 SGHRS and CDR2 YFSETQ. This CDR3 spans 15 amino acids. Time point specified: patch test 1, 2 weeks after DPC sensitization. Stated treatment: therapeutic diphenylcyclopropenone sensitization with weekly scalp DPC. From the RACE reads, TCRdb called clonotypes with MiXCR, one entry per CDR3 protein. The table lists roughly 380,000 distinct CDR3 sequences, approximately 4.4% of them singletons. V and J are TRBV5-1 and TRBJ2-5, with a weak D call TRBD2 (6 bases). The sample here was whole blood, taken in connection with sensitization to the hapten diphenylcyclopropenone (DPC). This clonotype was sampled from a woman between 50 and 59 years old with alopecia areata. Some clones in this sample may be carry-over from other donors' samples. The CDR3 sequence is CASSLGLGEVETQYF. CDR3 bases: TGCGCCAGCAGCTTGGGACTAGGAGAGGTGGAGACCCAGTACTTC.